Shown below are 27 T cell receptor beta chains from a single sample sequenced in a study of cytotoxic CD8 clonotypes in ibrutinib-treated CLL. Using immunoSEQ multiplex PCR, the repertoire was profiled, and TCRdb retains in-frame clones only, with some absent. The sample lists about 160,000 clones; roughly 80% were seen once. This specimen was PBMCs, taken after 24 months of ibrutinib treatment. These receptors all stem from a human donor with chronic lymphocytic leukemia.

V and J are TRBV30 and TRBJ1-5; possible D gene TRBD1, 5 bases. CDR1 is GTSNPN, CDR2 SVGIG, per germline (reference sequence). This CDR3 has 13 amino acids. Trimming removed 4 bases at V and 4 bases at J, with 11 bases between. CDR3 sequence (DNA): TGTGCCTGGAATCAGGGTTTGAATCAGCCCCAGCATTTT. The encoded protein is CAWNQGLNQPQHF.

This chain joins TRBV28 and TRBJ1-1, with 7 bases aligning to TRBD1. The V and J ends lost 5 bases and 3 bases, in that order; junction bases with no gene match: 9. Germline CDR1 MDHEN, CDR2 SYDVKM. The CDR3 is 15 residues long. CDR3 region: CASSLLDRLDTEAFF. The CDR3 coding sequence is TGTGCCAGCAGTCTATTGGACAGGCTCGACACTGAAGCTTTCTTT. The full variable domain, completed using reference TRBV28 and TRBJ1-1, is DVKVTQSSRYLVKRTGEKVFLECVQDMDHENMFWYRQDPGLGLRLIYFSYDVKMKEKGDIPEGYSVSREKKERFSLILESASTNQTSMYLCASSLLDRLDTEAFFGQGTRLTVV.

CDR3 amino acids: CASRGHLQETQYF. DNA of the CDR3: TGTGCCAGTCGAGGGCACCTCCAAGAGACCCAGTACTTC. The V gene is TRBV27, the J gene TRBJ2-5; the D gene is possibly TRBD2 (5 bases). Trimming pared 9 bases from V and 1 base from J, leaving 12 bases between. Per germline, CDR1 MNHEY and CDR2 SMNVEV (reference sequence). The CDR3 extends over 13 amino acids.

The chain employs TRBV6-6 and TRBJ1-4; D unresolved. V lost 4 bases, J lost 4 bases, and 7 bases lay in between. Germline-derived CDR1 and CDR2 are MNHNY and SVGAGI (reference sequence). The CDR3 loop spans 13 amino acids. CDR3 residues: CASSSAFNEKLFF. In DNA form, the CDR3 reads TGTGCCAGCAGTTCCGCGTTTAATGAAAAACTGTTTTTT.

This clone has only a few counts. The chain carries TRBV5-6 and TRBJ1-5; D is perhaps TRBD1 (5 bases). V was trimmed by 4 bases and J by 3 bases, leaving 14 bases between them. Germline values: CDR1 SGHDT, CDR2 YYEEEE. The length of the CDR3 is 15 residues. The DNA for the CDR3 is TGTGCCAGCAGCCGCAACCGTGGGGCCAATCAGCCCCAGCATTTT. It is translated as CASSRNRGANQPQHF. Drawing the rest from reference TRBV5-6 and TRBJ1-5, the complete variable domain is DAGVTQSPTHLIKTRGQQVTLRCSPKSGHDTVSWYQQALGQGPQFIFQYYEEEERQRGNFPDRFSGHQFPNYSSELNVNALLLGDSALYLCASSRNRGANQPQHFGDGTRLSIL.

The CDR3 bases are TGTGCCAGCACCCTGGGGGGACGCTATAACTATGGCTACACCTTC. As protein: CASTLGGRYNYGYTF. The genes are TRBV5-6 and TRBJ1-2; TRBD1 might be the D (5 bases). Between the trimmed V and J ends, which lost 6 bases and 1 base, there was a span of 16 bases. The V gene's germline CDR1 is SGHDT and CDR2 YYEEEE. The CDR3 has 15 residues.

CDR3 protein: CASSRGAPTTEAFF. The CDR3 bases are TGCGCCAGCAGCAGAGGGGCGCCGACCACTGAAGCTTTCTTT. The gene calls are TRBV5-1 and TRBJ1-1; D is perhaps TRBD1 (5 bases). The CDR3 is made up of 14 amino acids. Trimming removed 4 bases at V and 4 bases at J, with 14 bases between. Germline assignment: CDR1 SGHRS and CDR2 YFSETQ.

V gene TRBV29-1 combines with J gene TRBJ1-1, with 9 bases lining up with TRBD1. CDR1 and CDR2 (germline): SQVTM, ANQGSEA. CDR3 length: 15 residues. The V segment lost 0 bases and the J segment 7 bases; nucleotides outside the gene matches: 9. Written as DNA, the CDR3 is TGCAGCGTTGAAGATACAGGGGGCGCCCTGAGTGAAGCTTTCTTT. It yields the protein CSVEDTGGALSEAFF.

The chain is built from TRBV9 and TRBJ2-7; a weak D match, TRBD2 (5 bases). This CDR3 has 14 residues. Germline CDR1 and CDR2: SGDLS and YYNGEE. V was cut by 0 bases and J by 6 bases, with 13 bases left in between. CDR3 DNA: TGTGCCAGCAGCGTAGCGGGGAGCCACCTCGAGCAGTACTTC. Translating gives CASSVAGSHLEQYF.

V is TRBV29-1 and J is TRBJ2-5; 16 positions match TRBD2. This CDR3 contains 15 residues. CDR1 is SQVTM and CDR2 is ANQGSEA in the germline V gene. With 6 bases clipped from V and 5 bases from J, the junction kept 6 bases outside the gene matches. CDR3 protein: CSVPGTSGGVETQYF. The DNA for the CDR3 is TGCAGCGTCCCTGGGACTAGCGGGGGGGTGGAGACCCAGTACTTC.

CDR3 sequence: CASSLISAGELFF. The CDR3 DNA follows: TGTGCCAGCAGCTTAATCTCCGCCGGGGAGCTGTTTTTT. This chain joins TRBV7-9 and TRBJ2-2; D is undetermined. The V and J ends lost 2 bases and 6 bases respectively, with 7 bases between them. Germline V gene sequence: CDR1 SEHNR, CDR2 FQNEAQ (reference sequence). This CDR3 spans 13 amino acids.

This chain uses TRBV4-3 with TRBJ2-1, with a weak D call TRBD2 (6 bases). V was pared by 5 bases and J by 5 bases, with 16 bases between. The CDR3 totals 15 residues. Germline-derived CDR1 and CDR2 are LGHNA and YSLEER. The CDR3 spells CASSYSGTPNNEQFF. CDR3 coding DNA: TGCGCCAGCAGCTACTCGGGGACTCCGAACAATGAGCAGTTCTTC.

The chain couples TRBV5-6 to TRBJ1-4; D not certain. Trimming pared 1 base from V and 0 bases from J, leaving 10 bases between. Germline V gene sequence: CDR1 SGHDT, CDR2 YYEEEE. This CDR3 contains 16 residues. CDR3: CASSLSIDSTNEKLFF. The CDR3, as DNA: TGTGCCAGCAGCTTGTCCATTGATTCAACTAATGAAAAACTGTTTTTT.

The rearrangement uses TRBV7-2 and TRBJ2-1; no clear D gene. The CDR3 is 13 residues long. Trimming stripped 1 base from V and 9 bases from J, with 10 bases between. CDR1 and CDR2 (germline): SGHTA, FQGNSA. The CDR3 spells CASSLDWVGEQFF. The CDR3 region has the DNA TGTGCCAGCAGCTTAGATTGGGTGGGTGAGCAGTTCTTC.

The chain uses TRBV11-3 and TRBJ2-2; D is undetermined. Germline V gene lookup returns CDR1 SGHNT and CDR2 YENEEA. CDR3 length: 13 residues. V dropped 1 base and J dropped 5 bases, with 5 bases sitting between them. CDR3 sequence (DNA): TGTGCCAGCAGCTTAGTACTAACCGGGGAGCTGTTTTTT. This sequence encodes CASSLVLTGELFF.

V and J are TRBV21-1 and TRBJ2-2; the table's D call of TRBD2 was not tested on the DNA. TRBV21-1 is described as a pseudogene. CDR3 size: 18 residues. The CDR3 spells CASSKVQRGELNTGELFF. DNA of the CDR3: TGTGCCAGCAGCAAAGTGCAGCGGGGGGAACTGAACACCGGGGAGCTGTTTTTT.

V is TRBV4-1 and J is TRBJ2-7, with 7 bases that match TRBD1. Germline-derived CDR1 and CDR2 are MGHRA and YSYEKL. There are 14 residues in the CDR3. Trimming took 2 bases from V and 4 from J; bases not matched to a gene: 5. In DNA form, the CDR3 reads TGCGCCAGCAGCCAAAAAAGGGACAGTTACGAGCAGTACTTC. Translated, it gives CASSQKRDSYEQYF.

The chain recombines TRBV27 with TRBJ2-7, with D possibly TRBD1 on 7 matching bases. The CDR3 sequence is 15 residues long. Trimming took 4 bases from V and 3 from J, leaving 16 bases between them. CDR1 is MNHEY and CDR2 is SMNVEV in the germline V gene (reference sequence). The CDR3 spells CASSSGRGASYEQYF. CDR3 nucleotides: TGTGCCAGCAGTTCCGGCAGGGGGGCTAGCTACGAGCAGTACTTC.

This clone has just a few counts. J is TRBJ2-7 and V is TRBV6-5, with 9 bases matching TRBD1. The germline gives CDR1 MNHEY, CDR2 SVGAGI. CDR3 length: 15 residues. J lost 4 bases, V lost 3 bases, and 7 bases had no gene match. As DNA, the CDR3 is TGTGCCAGCAGTTATTCACAGGGGGCGCAATACGAGCAGTACTTC. It codes for CASSYSQGAQYEQYF.

The V gene is TRBV12-5, the J gene TRBJ1-5; D might be TRBD1 (5 bases). Per the germline V gene, CDR1 is LGHNT and CDR2 is FRNRAP. The CDR3 totals 16 residues. V lost 6 bases and J lost 4, with 19 bases in between. The CDR3 is CASGNGHLIGNQPQHF. The CDR3 DNA reads TGTGCTAGTGGCAACGGACACCTTATCGGAAATCAGCCCCAGCATTTT.

The chain couples TRBV2 to TRBJ2-3, with a possible D match to TRBD2 (5 bases). Germline CDR1 is SNHLY and CDR2 is FYNNEI. V dropped 5 bases and J dropped 3 bases, with 12 bases sitting between them. The CDR3 sequence is 14 residues long. CDR3: CASSPGILTDTQYF. The CDR3 DNA sequence: TGTGCCAGCAGTCCGGGGATCCTTACAGATACGCAGTATTTT.

The chain employs TRBV9 and TRBJ2-1, with 7 bases lining up with TRBD1. The CDR3 sequence is 16 residues long. Unmatched junction bases numbered 4, after V lost 1 base and J lost 0 bases. The germline V gene encodes CDR1 SGDLS and CDR2 YYNGEE. Written as DNA, the CDR3 is TGTGCCAGCAGCGTAAATCCAGGGGGCTCCTACAATGAGCAGTTCTTC. It codes for CASSVNPGGSYNEQFF.

The chain has TRBV9 and TRBJ2-1; TRBD2 aligns across 13 bases. The CDR3 covers 17 residues. Germline-derived CDR1 and CDR2 are SGDLS and YYNGEE. The trim removed 2 bases at V and 2 bases at J, leaving 4 bases unmatched. The CDR3 loop reads CASSVGLAGVPYNEQFF. The CDR3 DNA is TGTGCCAGCAGCGTCGGACTAGCGGGAGTACCCTACAATGAGCAGTTCTTC.

The chain couples TRBV30 to TRBJ1-5; D unclear. The CDR3 sequence is 15 residues long. Trimming cost V 2 bases and J 6 bases, with 17 bases left between them. The germline CDR1 and CDR2 sequences are GTSNPN and SVGIG (reference sequence). The CDR3 is CAWSNRQAAPQPQHF. The CDR3 bases are TGTGCCTGGAGTAACCGGCAGGCGGCCCCTCAGCCCCAGCATTTT.

V and J are TRBV19 and TRBJ1-5, with TRBD1 identical over 8 bases. Unmatched junction bases numbered 13, after V lost 7 bases and J lost 5 bases. The germline CDR1 and CDR2 sequences are LNHDA and SQIVND (reference sequence). This CDR3 has 16 residues. CDR3 coding DNA: TGTGCCAGTACCCATAAACCACAGGGGGGAGATCAGCCCCAGCATTTT. This translates into CASTHKPQGGDQPQHF.

The chain joins TRBV5-1 to TRBJ2-2, with D possibly matching TRBD1 (6 bases). Per the germline V gene, CDR1 is SGHRS and CDR2 is YFSETQ. Trimming took off 3 bases at V and 1 base at J, with 16 bases between the two ends. CDR3 length: 17 amino acids. The CDR3 loop reads CASSWGQGYGNTGELFF. Written as DNA, the CDR3 is TGCGCCAGCAGCTGGGGGCAGGGTTACGGGAACACCGGGGAGCTGTTTTTT.

V gene TRBV9 combines with J gene TRBJ1-6, with no clear D. The CDR3 runs 15 residues. Trimming stripped 4 bases from V and 8 bases from J, with 16 bases between. Germline CDR1 is SGDLS and CDR2 is YYNGEE. The CDR3 spells CASSPLPSQYSPLHF. DNA for the CDR3: TGTGCCAGCAGCCCGCTCCCCTCCCAGTATTCACCCCTCCACTTT.